These T cell receptor beta chains were read from a single sample in a study of T cells after yellow fever vaccination. TCRdb redid the calling of the 5' RACE reads with MiXCR, one entry per CDR3 protein. This table holds about 200,000 distinct CDR3 sequences, 3% to 3.5% found once. The sample in question was CD4+ T cells sorted from PBMCs, obtained 10 days after the yellow fever booster vaccination. Receptors originate from a young man who received the YFV17D yellow fever vaccine. Each CDR3 is given with its conserved first and last residue. The order of the fields is CDR3 DNA, CDR3 protein, V gene, D gene, clone size, J gene. The D gene is left open where the match is weak. For some rows the clone size is stated as once, few or many, or as a class when expanded; others skip it.

TGCAGTGCTAGAGAGCCAGGAAGGGCTGAAGCTTTCTTT,CSAREPGRAEAFF,TRBV20-1,-,many,TRBJ1-1
TGTGCCAGCAGCTCCAGTTTGATAACTGAAGCTTTCTTT,CASSSSLITEAFF,TRBV7-2,-,many,TRBJ1-1
TGTGCCAGCACCCAACAGGGCTATGCTTCCTACAATGAGCAGTTCTTC,CASTQQGYASYNEQFF,TRBV7-6,-,many,TRBJ2-1
TGTGCCAGCAGCTTAGCTCAGAGGGGAACTGAAGCTTTCTTT,CASSLAQRGTEAFF,TRBV7-2,-,few,TRBJ1-1
TGCAGTGCTTTGGGGACGACAGGGATGGAGACCCAGTACTTC,CSALGTTGMETQYF,TRBV20-1,TRBD1,many,TRBJ2-5
TGTGCCAGCAGTTACTCCCGCCGGACTCCCCTTAAGCAGTACTTC,CASSYSRRTPLKQYF,TRBV6-5,-,-,TRBJ2-7
TGCGCCAGCATCCTGGACGGCGCCACTGAAGCTTTCTTT,CASILDGATEAFF,TRBV5-1,-,many,TRBJ1-1
TGTGCCAGCGCCGTGAAGGGTAGCAATCAGCCCCAGCATTTT,CASAVKGSNQPQHF,TRBV12-3/TRBV12-4,-,many,TRBJ1-5
TGCAGCGTTAGTAGATACACTGAAGCTTTCTTT,CSVSRYTEAFF,TRBV29-1,-,few,TRBJ1-1
TGTGCCAGCAGCGCTGCACAGGGGATGAACACTGAAGCTTTCTTT,CASSAAQGMNTEAFF,TRBV5-4,TRBD1,many,TRBJ1-1
TGTGCCAGCAGCCAAGAGCTACCAGCTCACACCGGGGAGCTGTTTTTT,CASSQELPAHTGELFF,TRBV3-1,-,-,TRBJ2-2